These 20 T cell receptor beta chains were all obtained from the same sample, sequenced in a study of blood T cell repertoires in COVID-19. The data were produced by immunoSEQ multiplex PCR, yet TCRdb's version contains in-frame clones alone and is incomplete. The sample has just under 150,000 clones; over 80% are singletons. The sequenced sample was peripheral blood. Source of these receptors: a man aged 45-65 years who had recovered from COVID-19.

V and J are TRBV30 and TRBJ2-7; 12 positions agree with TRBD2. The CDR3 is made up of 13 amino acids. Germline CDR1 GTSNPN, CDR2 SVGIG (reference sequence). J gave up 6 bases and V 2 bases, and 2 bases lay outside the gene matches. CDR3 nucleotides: TGTGCCTGGAGTCCTAGCGGGGGGGCCGAGCAGTACTTC. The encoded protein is CAWSPSGGAEQYF.

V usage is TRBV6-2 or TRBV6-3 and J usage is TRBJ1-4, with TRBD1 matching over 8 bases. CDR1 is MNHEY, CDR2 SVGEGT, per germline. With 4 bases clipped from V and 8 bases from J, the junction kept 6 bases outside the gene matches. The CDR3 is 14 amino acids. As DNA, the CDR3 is TGTGCCAGCAGTTGGACAGGGTCGTGGGAAAAACTGTTTTTT. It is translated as CASSWTGSWEKLFF.

The CDR3 sequence is CASSGTLAGSYEQYF. The CDR3, as DNA: TGTGCCAGCAGCGGAACCCTAGCGGGGAGCTACGAGCAGTACTTC. The chain has TRBV7-2 and TRBJ2-7, with TRBD2 matching 9 bases. V dropped 5 bases and J dropped 3; count of bases not matched to a gene: 8. From germline, CDR1 is SGHTA and CDR2 FQGNSA. This CDR3 comprises 15 residues.

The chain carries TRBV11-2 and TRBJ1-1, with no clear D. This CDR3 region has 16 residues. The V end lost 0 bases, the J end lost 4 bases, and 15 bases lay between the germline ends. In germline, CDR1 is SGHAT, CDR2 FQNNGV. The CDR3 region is CASSLDSGSWATEAFF. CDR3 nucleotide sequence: TGTGCCAGCAGCTTAGACTCGGGGAGTTGGGCCACTGAAGCTTTCTTT.

The CDR3, as DNA: TGTGCCAGTAGAAGAGAATATGGAGAGGTCCGCGGCTATGGCTACACCTTC. Translation: CASRREYGEVRGYGYTF. The chain combines TRBV19 with TRBJ1-2; no clear D gene. The CDR3 consists of 17 residues. Germline V gives CDR1 LNHDA, CDR2 SQIVND (reference sequence). V was pared by 6 bases and J by 4 bases, with 24 bases between.

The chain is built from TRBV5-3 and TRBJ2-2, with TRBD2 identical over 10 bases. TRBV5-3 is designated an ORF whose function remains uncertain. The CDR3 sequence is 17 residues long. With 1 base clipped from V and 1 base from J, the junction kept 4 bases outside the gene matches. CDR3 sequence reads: CARSLTSGGENTGELFF. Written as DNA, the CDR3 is TGTGCCAGAAGCTTGACCAGCGGGGGGGAGAACACCGGGGAGCTGTTTTTT.

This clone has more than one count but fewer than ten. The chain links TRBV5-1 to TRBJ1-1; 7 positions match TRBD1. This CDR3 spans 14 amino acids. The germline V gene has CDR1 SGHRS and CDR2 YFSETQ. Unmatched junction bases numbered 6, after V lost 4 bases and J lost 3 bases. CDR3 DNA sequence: TGCGCCAGCAGCCCGGACAGGTGGGACACTGAAGCTTTCTTT. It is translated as CASSPDRWDTEAFF. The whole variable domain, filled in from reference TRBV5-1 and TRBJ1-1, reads KAGVTQTPRYLIKTRGQQVTLSCSPISGHRSVSWYQQTPGQGLQFLFEYFSETQRNKGNFPGRFSGRQFSNSRSEMNVSTLELGDSALYLCASSPDRWDTEAFFGQGTRLTVV.

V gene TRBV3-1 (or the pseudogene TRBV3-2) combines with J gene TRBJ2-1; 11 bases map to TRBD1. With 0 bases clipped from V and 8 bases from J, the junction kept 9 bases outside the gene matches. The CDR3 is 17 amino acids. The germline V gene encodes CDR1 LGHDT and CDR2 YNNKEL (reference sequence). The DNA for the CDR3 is TGTGCCAGCAGCCAAGAAACTGTTGGACAGGGGGCCCATGAGCAGTTCTTC. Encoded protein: CASSQETVGQGAHEQFF.

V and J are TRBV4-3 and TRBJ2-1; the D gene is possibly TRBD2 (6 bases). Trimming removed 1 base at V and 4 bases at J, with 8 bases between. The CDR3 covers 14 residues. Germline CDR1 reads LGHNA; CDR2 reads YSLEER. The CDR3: CASSQGGGYNEQFF. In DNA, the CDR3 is TGCGCCAGCAGCCAAGGGGGAGGATACAATGAGCAGTTCTTC.

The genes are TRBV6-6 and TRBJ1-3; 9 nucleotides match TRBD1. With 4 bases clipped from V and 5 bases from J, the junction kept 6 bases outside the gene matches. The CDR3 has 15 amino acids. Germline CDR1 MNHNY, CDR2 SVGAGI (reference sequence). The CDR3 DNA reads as TGTGCCAGCAGTTCCGGAGGGACAGGGAGAAACACCATATATTTT. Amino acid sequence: CASSSGGTGRNTIYF.

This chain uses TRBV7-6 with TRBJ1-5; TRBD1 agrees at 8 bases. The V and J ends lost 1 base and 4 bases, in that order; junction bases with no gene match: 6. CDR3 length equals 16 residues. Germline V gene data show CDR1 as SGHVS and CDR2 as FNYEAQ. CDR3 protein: CASSLEPGGWNQPQHF. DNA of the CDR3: TGTGCCAGCAGCTTAGAACCAGGGGGCTGGAATCAGCCCCAGCATTTT.

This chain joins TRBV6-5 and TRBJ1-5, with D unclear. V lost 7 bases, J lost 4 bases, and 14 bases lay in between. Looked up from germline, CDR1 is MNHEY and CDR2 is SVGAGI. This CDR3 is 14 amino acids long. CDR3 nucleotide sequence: TGTGCCAGCACGGGGTTCCTAGCGAATCAGCCCCAGCATTTT. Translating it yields CASTGFLANQPQHF.

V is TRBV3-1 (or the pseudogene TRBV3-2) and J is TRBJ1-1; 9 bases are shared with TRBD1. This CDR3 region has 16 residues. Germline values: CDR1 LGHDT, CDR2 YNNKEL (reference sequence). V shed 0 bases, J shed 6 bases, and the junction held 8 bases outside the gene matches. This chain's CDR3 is CASSQDWDREVSEAFF. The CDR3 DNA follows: TGTGCCAGCAGCCAAGATTGGGACAGGGAGGTCTCTGAAGCTTTCTTT.

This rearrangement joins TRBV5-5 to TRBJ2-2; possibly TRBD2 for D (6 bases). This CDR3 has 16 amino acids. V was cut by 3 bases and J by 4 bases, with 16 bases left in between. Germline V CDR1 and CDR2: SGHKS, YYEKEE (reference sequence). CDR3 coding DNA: TGTGCCAGCAGCTCGTTGGGTGCGGGATCCACCGGGGAGCTGTTTTTT. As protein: CASSSLGAGSTGELFF.

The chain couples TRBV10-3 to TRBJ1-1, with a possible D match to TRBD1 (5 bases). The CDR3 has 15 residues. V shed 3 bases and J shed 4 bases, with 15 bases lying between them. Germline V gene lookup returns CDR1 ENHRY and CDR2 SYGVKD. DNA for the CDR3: TGTGCCATCAGTGAACCGGGGGTCGGGGGCACTGAAGCTTTCTTT. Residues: CAISEPGVGGTEAFF.

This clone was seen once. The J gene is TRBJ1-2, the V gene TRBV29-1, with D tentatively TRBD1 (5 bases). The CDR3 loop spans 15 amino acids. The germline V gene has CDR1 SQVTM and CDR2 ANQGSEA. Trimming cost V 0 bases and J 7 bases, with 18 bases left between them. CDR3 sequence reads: CSVEDLDNSGGGYTF. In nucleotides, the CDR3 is TGCAGCGTTGAAGATTTGGACAACTCGGGCGGTGGCTACACCTTC.

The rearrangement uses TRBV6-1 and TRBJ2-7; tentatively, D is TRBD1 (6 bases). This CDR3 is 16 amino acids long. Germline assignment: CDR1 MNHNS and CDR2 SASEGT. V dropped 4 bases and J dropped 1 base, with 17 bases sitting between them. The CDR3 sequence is CASSGNRVGSSYEQYF. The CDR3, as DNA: TGTGCCAGCAGTGGTAACAGGGTCGGTAGTTCCTACGAGCAGTACTTC.

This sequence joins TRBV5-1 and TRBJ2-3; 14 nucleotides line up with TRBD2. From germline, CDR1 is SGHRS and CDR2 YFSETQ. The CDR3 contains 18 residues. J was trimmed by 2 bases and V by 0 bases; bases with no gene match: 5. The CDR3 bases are TGCGCCAGCAGCTTGGGGACTAGCGGGGGGCCGACCACAGATACGCAGTATTTT. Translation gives CASSLGTSGGPTTDTQYF.

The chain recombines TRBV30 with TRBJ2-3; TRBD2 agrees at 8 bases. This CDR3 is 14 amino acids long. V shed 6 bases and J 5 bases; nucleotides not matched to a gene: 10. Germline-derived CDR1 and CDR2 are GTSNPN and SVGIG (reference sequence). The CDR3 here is CACNRGGPRDTQYF. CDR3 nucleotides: TGTGCCTGTAACCGGGGGGGCCCGAGAGATACGCAGTATTTT.

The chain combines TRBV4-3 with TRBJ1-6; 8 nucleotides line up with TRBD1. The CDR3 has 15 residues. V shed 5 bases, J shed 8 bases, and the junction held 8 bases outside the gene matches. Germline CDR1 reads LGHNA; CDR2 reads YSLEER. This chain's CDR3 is CASSKTDREDSPLHF. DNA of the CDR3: TGCGCCAGCAGCAAGACGGACAGGGAAGATTCACCCCTCCACTTT.